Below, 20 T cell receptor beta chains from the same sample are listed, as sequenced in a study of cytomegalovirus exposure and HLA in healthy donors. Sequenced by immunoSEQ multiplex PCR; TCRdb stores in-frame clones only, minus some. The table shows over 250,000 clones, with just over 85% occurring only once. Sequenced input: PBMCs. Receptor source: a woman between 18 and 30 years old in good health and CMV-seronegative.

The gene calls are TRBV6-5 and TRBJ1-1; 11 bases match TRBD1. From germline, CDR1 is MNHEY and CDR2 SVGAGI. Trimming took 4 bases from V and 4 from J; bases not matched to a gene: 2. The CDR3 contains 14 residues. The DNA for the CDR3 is TGTGCCAGCAGTTTGGGACAGGGGGTCACTGAAGCTTTCTTT. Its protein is CASSLGQGVTEAFF.

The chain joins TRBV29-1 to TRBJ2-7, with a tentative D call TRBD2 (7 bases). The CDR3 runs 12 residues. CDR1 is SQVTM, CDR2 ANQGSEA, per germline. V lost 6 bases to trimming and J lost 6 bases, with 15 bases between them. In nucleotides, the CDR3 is TGCAGCGTCGTGGGGGGGCAATTCGAGCAGTACTTC. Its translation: CSVVGGQFEQYF.

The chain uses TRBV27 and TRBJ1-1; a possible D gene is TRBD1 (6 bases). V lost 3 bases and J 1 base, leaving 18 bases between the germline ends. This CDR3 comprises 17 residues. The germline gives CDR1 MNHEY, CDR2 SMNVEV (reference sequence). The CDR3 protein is CASSLGALQPPNTEAFF. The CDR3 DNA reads TGTGCCAGCAGTTTGGGGGCCCTACAACCACCGAACACTGAAGCTTTCTTT.

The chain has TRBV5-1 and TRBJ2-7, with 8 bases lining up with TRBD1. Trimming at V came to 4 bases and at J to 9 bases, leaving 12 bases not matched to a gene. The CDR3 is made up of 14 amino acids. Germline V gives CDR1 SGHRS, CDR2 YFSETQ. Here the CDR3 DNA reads TGCGCCAGCAGCGAAAGGACAGGGCCCGGGACGCAGTACTTC. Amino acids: CASSERTGPGTQYF. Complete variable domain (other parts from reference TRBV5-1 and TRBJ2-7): KAGVTQTPRYLIKTRGQQVTLSCSPISGHRSVSWYQQTPGQGLQFLFEYFSETQRNKGNFPGRFSGRQFSNSRSEMNVSTLELGDSALYLCASSERTGPGTQYFGPGTRLTVT.

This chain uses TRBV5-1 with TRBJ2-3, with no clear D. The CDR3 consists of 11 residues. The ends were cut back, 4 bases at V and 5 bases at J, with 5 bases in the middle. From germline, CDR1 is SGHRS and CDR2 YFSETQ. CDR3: CASSERDTQYF. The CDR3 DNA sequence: TGCGCCAGCAGCGAGAGAGATACGCAGTATTTT. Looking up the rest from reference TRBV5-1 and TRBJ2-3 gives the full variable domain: KAGVTQTPRYLIKTRGQQVTLSCSPISGHRSVSWYQQTPGQGLQFLFEYFSETQRNKGNFPGRFSGRQFSNSRSEMNVSTLELGDSALYLCASSERDTQYFGPGTRLTVL.

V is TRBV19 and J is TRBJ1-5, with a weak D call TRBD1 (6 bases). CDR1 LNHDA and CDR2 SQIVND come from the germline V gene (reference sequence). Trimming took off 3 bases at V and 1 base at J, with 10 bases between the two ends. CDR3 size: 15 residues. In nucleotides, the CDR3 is TGTGCCAGTAGTATTTTGGACAGAAGCAATCAGCCCCAGCATTTT. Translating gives CASSILDRSNQPQHF.

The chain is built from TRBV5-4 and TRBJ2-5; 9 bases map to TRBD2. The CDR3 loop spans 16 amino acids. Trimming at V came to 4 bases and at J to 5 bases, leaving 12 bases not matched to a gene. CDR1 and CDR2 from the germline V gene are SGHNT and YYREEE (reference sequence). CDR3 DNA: TGTGCCAGCAGCCCGACTAGCGGTCATCCGGGGGAGACCCAGTACTTC. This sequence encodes CASSPTSGHPGETQYF. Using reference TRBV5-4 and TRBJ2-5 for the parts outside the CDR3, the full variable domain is ETGVTQSPTHLIKTRGQQVTLRCSSQSGHNTVSWYQQALGQGPQFIFQYYREEENGRGNFPPRFSGLQFPNYSSELNVNALELDDSALYLCASSPTSGHPGETQYFGPGTRLLVL.

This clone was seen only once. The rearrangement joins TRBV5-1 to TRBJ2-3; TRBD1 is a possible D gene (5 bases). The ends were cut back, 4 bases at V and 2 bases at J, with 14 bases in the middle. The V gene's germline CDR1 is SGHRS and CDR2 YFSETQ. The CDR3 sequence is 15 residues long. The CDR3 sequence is CASSVPGHLTDTQYF. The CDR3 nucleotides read TGCGCCAGCAGCGTTCCCGGACACCTCACAGATACGCAGTATTTT. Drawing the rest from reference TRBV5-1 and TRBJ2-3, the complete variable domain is KAGVTQTPRYLIKTRGQQVTLSCSPISGHRSVSWYQQTPGQGLQFLFEYFSETQRNKGNFPGRFSGRQFSNSRSEMNVSTLELGDSALYLCASSVPGHLTDTQYFGPGTRLTVL.

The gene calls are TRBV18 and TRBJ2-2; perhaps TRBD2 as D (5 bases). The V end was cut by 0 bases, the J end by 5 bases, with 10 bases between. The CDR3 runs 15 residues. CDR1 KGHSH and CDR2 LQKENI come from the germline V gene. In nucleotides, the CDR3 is TGTGCCAGCTCACCACCGCCGGGATCGACCGGGGAGCTGTTTTTT. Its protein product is CASSPPPGSTGELFF.

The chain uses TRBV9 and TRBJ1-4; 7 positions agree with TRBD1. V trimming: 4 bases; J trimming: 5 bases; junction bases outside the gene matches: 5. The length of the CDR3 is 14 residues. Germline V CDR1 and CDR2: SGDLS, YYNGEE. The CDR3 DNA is TGTGCCAGCAGCATCGGGACAGAAAATGAAAAACTGTTTTTT. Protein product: CASSIGTENEKLFF.

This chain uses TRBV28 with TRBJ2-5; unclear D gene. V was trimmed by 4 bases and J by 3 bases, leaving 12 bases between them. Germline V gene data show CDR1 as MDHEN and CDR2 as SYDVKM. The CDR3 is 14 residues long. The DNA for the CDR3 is TGTGCCAGCAGTTCCCACCCGCGGAAAGAGACCCAGTACTTC. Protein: CASSSHPRKETQYF.

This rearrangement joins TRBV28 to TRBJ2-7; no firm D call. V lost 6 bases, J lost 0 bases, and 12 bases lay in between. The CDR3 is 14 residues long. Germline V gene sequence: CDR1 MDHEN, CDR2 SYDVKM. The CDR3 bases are TGTGCCAGCAGCCCCGCGGCTAGCTCCTACGAGCAGTACTTC. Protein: CASSPAASSYEQYF.

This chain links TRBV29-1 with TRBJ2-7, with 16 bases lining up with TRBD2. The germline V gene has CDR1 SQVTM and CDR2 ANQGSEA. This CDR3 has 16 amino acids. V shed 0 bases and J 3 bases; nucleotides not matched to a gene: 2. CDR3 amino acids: CSVEDGTSGRGYEQYF. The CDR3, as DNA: TGCAGCGTTGAAGATGGGACTAGCGGGAGGGGCTACGAGCAGTACTTC.

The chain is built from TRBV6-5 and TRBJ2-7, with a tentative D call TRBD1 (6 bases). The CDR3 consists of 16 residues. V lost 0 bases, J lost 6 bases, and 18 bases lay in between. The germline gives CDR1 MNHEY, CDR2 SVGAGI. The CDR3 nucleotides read TGTGCCAGCAGTTACTCGGGTCGAGCAGGGGTTTCCGAGCAGTACTTC. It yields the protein CASSYSGRAGVSEQYF.

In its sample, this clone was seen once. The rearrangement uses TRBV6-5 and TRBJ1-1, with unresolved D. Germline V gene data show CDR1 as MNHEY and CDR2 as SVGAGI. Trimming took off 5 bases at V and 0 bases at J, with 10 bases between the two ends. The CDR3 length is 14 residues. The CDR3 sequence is CASSLTRMNTEAFF. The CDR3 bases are TGTGCCAGCAGTCTCACCAGGATGAACACTGAAGCTTTCTTT.

CDR3 region: CASSPPTTSGDSNQPQHF. CDR3 in DNA: TGTGCCAGCTCACCACCAACCACAAGCGGGGATAGCAATCAGCCCCAGCATTTT. This chain connects TRBV18 to TRBJ1-5, with D unclear. V was shortened by 0 bases and J by 0 bases, with 15 bases between the two germline ends. The CDR3 sequence is 18 residues long. CDR1 and CDR2 from the germline V gene are KGHSH and LQKENI.

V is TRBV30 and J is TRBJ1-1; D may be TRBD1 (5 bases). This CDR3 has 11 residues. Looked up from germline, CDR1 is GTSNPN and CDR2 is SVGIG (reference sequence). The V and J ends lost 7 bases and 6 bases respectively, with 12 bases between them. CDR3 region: CASDSVAEAFF. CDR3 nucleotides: TGTGCCTCCGACAGCGTCGCTGAAGCTTTCTTT.

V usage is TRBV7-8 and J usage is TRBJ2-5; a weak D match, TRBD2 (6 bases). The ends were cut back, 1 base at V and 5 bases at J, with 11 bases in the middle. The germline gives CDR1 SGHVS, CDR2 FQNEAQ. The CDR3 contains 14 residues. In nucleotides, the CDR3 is TGTGCCAGCAGCTTAGGTGGGGGGAGGGAGACCCAGTACTTC. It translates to CASSLGGGRETQYF.

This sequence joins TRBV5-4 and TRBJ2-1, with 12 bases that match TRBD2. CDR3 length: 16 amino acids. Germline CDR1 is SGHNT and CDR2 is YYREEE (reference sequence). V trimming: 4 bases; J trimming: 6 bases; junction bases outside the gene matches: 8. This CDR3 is CASSPPGLAGRNEQFF. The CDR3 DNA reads TGTGCCAGCAGCCCCCCGGGACTAGCGGGCCGCAATGAGCAGTTCTTC.

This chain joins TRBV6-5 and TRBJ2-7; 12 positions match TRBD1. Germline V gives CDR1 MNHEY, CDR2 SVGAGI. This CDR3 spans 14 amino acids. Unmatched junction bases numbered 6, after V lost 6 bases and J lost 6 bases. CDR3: CASSWGQGAIEQYF. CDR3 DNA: TGTGCCAGCAGCTGGGGACAGGGGGCAATCGAGCAGTACTTC.